The TCR beta chain described here comes from a study of T-cell memory formation after mild COVID-19. General study findings and limits: The main location of contracting CD4+ clones was CM and EM, and that of contracting CD8+ clones was EMRA.

As concerns this clonotype: As yet, its antigen is unknown.

The germline V and J ends were trimmed by 6 bases and 4 bases, with 21 bases remaining between them. Germline V gene lookup returns CDR1 KGHSH and CDR2 LQKENI. CDR3 size: 16 residues. TCR alpha and TCR beta cDNA libraries carrying sample barcodes and UMIs were produced by 5'RACE using constant-segment primers. Using its own MiXCR run on the 5' RACE reads, TCRdb lists one record per CDR3 protein. Of approximately 290,000 distinct CDR3 sequences in the sample, more than 15% are singletons; the top ten hold roughly 22%. The chain joins TRBV18 to TRBJ1-2, with a weak D call TRBD1 (5 bases). Sequencing input: PBMCs or a T cell subset sorted from them (not recorded which). The sequence came from a young man who had mild COVID-19 (a few samples of this study predate the infection). Cell type and time point are not known. CDR3 bases: TGTGCCAGCTCCCCGACAAAGTCAGGGCCTACCTATGGCTACACCTTC. Protein: CASSPTKSGPTYGYTF.